This T cell receptor beta chain emerged from a study of OX40 agonist ivuxolimab in advanced cancers. Only in-frame clones appear in the TCRdb table, and some are missing; sequencing was by immunoSEQ multiplex PCR. Among some 99,000 clones listed, roughly 80% were seen once. Comments on this clone: This sample includes further DNA sequences coding for the same CDR3.

The input for sequencing was CD4+ or CD8+ T cells sorted from blood, taken in a trial of the OX40 agonist ivuxolimab. This clonotype was obtained from an adult with an advanced solid tumor such as melanoma, head and neck, liver or kidney cancer.

CDR3 loop: CASSVGTTQETQYF. Here the CDR3 DNA reads TGTGCCAGCAGCGTCGGGACGACTCAAGAGACCCAGTACTTC. This chain links TRBV9 with TRBJ2-5; D may match TRBD1 or TRBD2 (5 bases each). The CDR3 contains 14 residues. The germline V and J ends were trimmed by 2 bases and 2 bases, with 10 bases remaining between them. The germline CDR1 and CDR2 sequences are SGDLS and YYNGEE. The full variable domain, in which reference TRBV9 and TRBJ2-5 provide the parts outside the CDR3, is DSGVTQTPKHLITATGQRVTLRCSPRSGDLSVYWYQQSLDQGLQFLIQYYNGEERAKGNILERFSAQQFPDLHSELNLSSLELGDSALYFCASSVGTTQETQYFGPGTRLLVL.